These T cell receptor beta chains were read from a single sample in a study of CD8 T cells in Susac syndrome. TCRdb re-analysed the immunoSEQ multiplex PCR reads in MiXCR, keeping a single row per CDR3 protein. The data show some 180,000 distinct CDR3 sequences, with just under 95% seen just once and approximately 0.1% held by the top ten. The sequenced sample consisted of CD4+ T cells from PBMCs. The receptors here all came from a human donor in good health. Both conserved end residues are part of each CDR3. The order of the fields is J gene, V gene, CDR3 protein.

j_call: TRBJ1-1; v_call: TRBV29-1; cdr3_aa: CSVQRSENAEAFF
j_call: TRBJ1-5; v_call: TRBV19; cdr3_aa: CASSMGATGLQPQHF
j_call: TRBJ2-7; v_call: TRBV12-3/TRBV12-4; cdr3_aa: CASSRDTERYEQYF
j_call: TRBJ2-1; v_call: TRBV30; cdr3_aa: CAWTKTSLAYNEQFF
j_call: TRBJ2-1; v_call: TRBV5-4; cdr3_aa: CASSLSSVSYNEQFF
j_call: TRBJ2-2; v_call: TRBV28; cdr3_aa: CASSSGNTGELFF
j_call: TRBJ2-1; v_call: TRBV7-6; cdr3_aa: CASSPSRAGNEQFF
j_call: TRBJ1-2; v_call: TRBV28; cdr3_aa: CASSLDPYGYTF
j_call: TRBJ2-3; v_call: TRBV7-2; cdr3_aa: CASSPNAADTQYF
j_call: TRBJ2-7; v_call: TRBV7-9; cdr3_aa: CASSLTFYEQYF
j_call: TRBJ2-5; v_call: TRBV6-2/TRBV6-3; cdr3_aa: CASSYREETQYF
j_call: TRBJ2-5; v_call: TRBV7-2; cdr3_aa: CASSLLSVEETQYF
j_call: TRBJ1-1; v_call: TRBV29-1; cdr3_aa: CSVVDGRAFF
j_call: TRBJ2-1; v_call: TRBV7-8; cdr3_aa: CASSLVRGEQFF
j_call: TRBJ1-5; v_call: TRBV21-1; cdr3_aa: CASSKGTDSNQPQHF
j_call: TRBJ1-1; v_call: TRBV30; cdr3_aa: CAWKYGLNTEAFF
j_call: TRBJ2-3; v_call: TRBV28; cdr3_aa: CASLISSTDTQYF
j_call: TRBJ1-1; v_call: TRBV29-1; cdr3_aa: CSVTVTGGDTEAFF
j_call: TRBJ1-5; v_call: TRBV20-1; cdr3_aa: CSARLWTGSQPQHF
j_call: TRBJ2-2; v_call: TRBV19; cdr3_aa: CASILSGTGDTGELFF